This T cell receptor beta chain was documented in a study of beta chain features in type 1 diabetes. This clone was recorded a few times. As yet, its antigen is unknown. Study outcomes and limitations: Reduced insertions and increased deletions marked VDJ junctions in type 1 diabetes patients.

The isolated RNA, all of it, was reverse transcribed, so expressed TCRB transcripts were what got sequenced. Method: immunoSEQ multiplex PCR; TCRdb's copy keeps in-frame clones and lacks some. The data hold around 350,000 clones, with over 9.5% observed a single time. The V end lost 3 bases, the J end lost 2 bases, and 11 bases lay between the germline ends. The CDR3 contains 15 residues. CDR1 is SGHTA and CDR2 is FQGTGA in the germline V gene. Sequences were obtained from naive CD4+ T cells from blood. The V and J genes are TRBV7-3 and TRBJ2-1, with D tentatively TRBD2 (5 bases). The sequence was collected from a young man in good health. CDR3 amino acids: CASSFGLPTYNEQFF. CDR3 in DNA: TGTGCCAGCAGCTTCGGACTCCCTACCTACAATGAGCAGTTCTTC.